This T cell receptor (beta chain) was documented in a study of blood T cell repertoires in COVID-19. About the research overall: Sample material is recorded as cDNA or gDNA derived from T cells, B-cell-depleted T cells, or PBMCs.

The junction had 6 bases not matched to a gene; V was cut back by 4 bases and J by 0 bases. CDR3 length: 16 amino acids. Looked up from germline, CDR1 is SGHRS and CDR2 is YFSETQ. In the authors' workflow: Reference gene primer amplification gave estimated nucleated cell counts. The assay was immunoSEQ multiplex PCR, and TCRdb's table has in-frame clones only and misses some. V and J calls and clone size are given by that table; D and trimming were obtained from the DNA. Of over 55,000 clones in the sample, 80% to 90% were seen once. This clonotype originated in a man between 50 and 59 years old with active COVID-19. The gene calls are TRBV5-1 and TRBJ1-3; TRBD1 matches at 8 bases. The sequenced sample consisted of peripheral blood. The DNA for the CDR3 is TGCGCCAGCAGCCCGGGACAGGCGAGCTCTGGAAACACCATATATTTT. Protein: CASSPGQASSGNTIYF.